A selection of T cell receptor beta chains follows, all from one sample in a study of blood T cell repertoires in COVID-19. Assay: immunoSEQ multiplex PCR; the TCRdb copy retains only in-frame clones and omits some. The repertoire holds roughly 200,000 clones, with more than 65% as singletons. The sample consisted of peripheral blood. The receptors here all came from a human donor in a cohort sampled during active COVID-19. CDR3s include the opening cysteine and the closing phenylalanine or tryptophan. The order of the fields is clone size, J gene, V gene, D gene, CDR3 DNA, CDR3 protein. D genes are given only for firm matches. Clone size is shown for a subset of rows, as once, few, many or a class of expanded clone.

clone_size: -; j_call: TRBJ1-1; v_call: TRBV7-2; d_call: -; cdr3_nt: TGTGCCAGCAGCTTCCAGGGGTATGGGAACACTGAAGCTTTCTTT; cdr3_aa: CASSFQGYGNTEAFF
clone_size: -; j_call: TRBJ1-2; v_call: TRBV28; d_call: -; cdr3_nt: TGTGCCAGCAGTTTGGGGCAGGGTCCCTATGGCTACACCTTC; cdr3_aa: CASSLGQGPYGYTF
clone_size: -; j_call: TRBJ2-7; v_call: TRBV7-2; d_call: TRBD2; cdr3_nt: TGTGCCAGCAGCTTAAAGGGTTCCGAGACTAGCGGGTACGAGCAGTACTTC; cdr3_aa: CASSLKGSETSGYEQYF
clone_size: -; j_call: TRBJ2-7; v_call: TRBV4-1; d_call: TRBD2; cdr3_nt: TGCGCCAGCAGCCCAAACATAGCGGGAGGCTTCAAAGAGCAGTACTTC; cdr3_aa: CASSPNIAGGFKEQYF
clone_size: few; j_call: TRBJ2-5; v_call: TRBV6-2/TRBV6-3; d_call: -; cdr3_nt: TGTGCCAGCAGTGACTCGTGGCTGGTGGTGACCCAGTACTTC; cdr3_aa: CASSDSWLVVTQYF
clone_size: -; j_call: TRBJ2-1; v_call: TRBV2; d_call: -; cdr3_nt: TGTGCCAGCAGAATACAGGGCTCCTACAATGAGCAGTTCTTC; cdr3_aa: CASRIQGSYNEQFF
clone_size: -; j_call: TRBJ2-1; v_call: TRBV6-1; d_call: TRBD2; cdr3_nt: TGTGCCAGCAGTGAACTAGCGGGAGGTAGAAATGAGCAGTTCTTC; cdr3_aa: CASSELAGGRNEQFF
clone_size: -; j_call: TRBJ2-5; v_call: TRBV15; d_call: TRBD2; cdr3_nt: TGTGCCACCAGCAGAGGACTAGCGGGTCAAGAGACCCAGTACTTC; cdr3_aa: CATSRGLAGQETQYF
clone_size: few; j_call: TRBJ1-1; v_call: TRBV18; d_call: TRBD1; cdr3_nt: TGTGCCAGCTCAATGGACAGGAATGAAGCTTTCTTT; cdr3_aa: CASSMDRNEAFF
clone_size: -; j_call: TRBJ1-4; v_call: TRBV30; d_call: TRBD1; cdr3_nt: TGTGCCTGGGGGAAGGGGGCTCAAGGTGAAAAACTGTTTTTT; cdr3_aa: CAWGKGAQGEKLFF
clone_size: once; j_call: TRBJ2-7; v_call: TRBV3-1/TRBV3-2; d_call: -; cdr3_nt: TGTGCCAGCAGCCAGGGAGCAGTAAACGAGCAGTACTTC; cdr3_aa: CASSQGAVNEQYF
clone_size: -; j_call: TRBJ2-1; v_call: TRBV6-6; d_call: TRBD2; cdr3_nt: TGTGCCAGCAGCTTAATCCGTTACTTGGGACTAGCGGGGAGAGATGACAATGAGCAGTTCTTC; cdr3_aa: CASSLIRYLGLAGRDDNEQFF